Given below is one TCR beta chain in context. The antigen is not known. Repertoires were generated with immunoSEQ multiplex PCR, while TCRdb's copy carries only in-frame clones and drops some. This sample yields tens of thousands of clones, of which around 87% are seen a single time; over 15% belongs to the top ten. The data were obtained in a study of radiotherapy plus CTLA-4 blockade in lung cancer. Overall study: Objective responses arose in approximately 19% of patients, and 31% experienced disease control.

Ipilimumab-mediated CTLA-4 blockade plus focal radiation was given to patients having chemo-refractory metastatic non-small-cell lung cancer. General study results and limits: In blood, TCR clones derived from the tumor expanded after radiotherapy plus ipilimumab.

The CDR3 spans 14 residues. V shed 6 bases and J shed 3 bases, with 11 bases lying between them. Germline CDR1 and CDR2: SGHDN and FVKESK. This chain connects TRBV14 to TRBJ2-2; tentative D call: TRBD1 (6 bases). Sample: peripheral blood, taken from a patient treated with radiotherapy plus ipilimumab. The TCR comes from a human donor with non-small cell lung cancer that progressed on radiotherapy plus ipilimumab. The CDR3 region has the DNA TGTGCCAGCAGAACAGGGACGCACACCGGGGAGCTGTTTTTT. The encoded protein is CASRTGTHTGELFF.